Included here is one T cell receptor (beta chain) sequence, with context. Its antigen remains unknown. The entry originates in a study of cytomegalovirus exposure and HLA in healthy donors. As for the study in general: Caucasian-associated ancestry cluster membership applied to approximately 81% of over 350 genotyped donors. Overall study results and limits: In a later analysis, a missense DCLRE1C variant was linked to TCR beta V- and J-gene trimming.

There are 16 residues in the CDR3. Germline lookup yields CDR1 SGHDT and CDR2 YYEEEE. V gave up 4 bases and J gave up 1 base, with 15 bases separating them. PCR primers comprised 60 Vbeta and 13 Jbeta primers. Methods used by the authors: Later, an analysis found 80 million or so unique TCR beta chains, and roughly 10 million of these were shared. Only in-frame clones appear in the TCRdb table, and some are missing; sequencing was by immunoSEQ multiplex PCR. Clonal size and the V and J genes are those of that table, whereas D and trimming came from the DNA. The sample has around 160,000 clones; approximately 80% are singletons. All the people who gave samples were healthy bone marrow donors.

This receptor was obtained from a man aged 18 to 29 in good health and CMV-seropositive. This chain joins TRBV5-6 and TRBJ1-5; D uncertain. Sequencing was done on a sample of PBMCs. DNA of the CDR3: TGTGCCAGCAGCGCTTGGTGGACTCTCAGCAATCAGCCCCAGCATTTT. Amino acid sequence: CASSAWWTLSNQPQHF.